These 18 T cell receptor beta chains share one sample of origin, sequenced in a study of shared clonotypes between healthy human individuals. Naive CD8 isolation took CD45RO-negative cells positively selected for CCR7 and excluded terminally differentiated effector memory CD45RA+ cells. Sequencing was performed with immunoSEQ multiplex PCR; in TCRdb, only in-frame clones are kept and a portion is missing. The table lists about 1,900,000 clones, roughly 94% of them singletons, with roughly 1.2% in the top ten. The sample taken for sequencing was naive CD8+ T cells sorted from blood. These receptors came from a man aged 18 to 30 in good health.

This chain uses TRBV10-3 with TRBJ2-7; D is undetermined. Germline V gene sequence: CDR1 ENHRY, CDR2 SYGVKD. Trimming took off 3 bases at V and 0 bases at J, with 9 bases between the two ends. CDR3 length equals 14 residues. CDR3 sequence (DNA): TGTGCCATCAGTGATGGAGACAACTCCTACGAGCAGTACTTC. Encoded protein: CAISDGDNSYEQYF.

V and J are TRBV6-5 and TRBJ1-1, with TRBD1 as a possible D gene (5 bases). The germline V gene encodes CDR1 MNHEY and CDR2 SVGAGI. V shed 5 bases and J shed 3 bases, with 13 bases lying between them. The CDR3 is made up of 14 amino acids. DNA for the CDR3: TGTGCCAGCAGTCTGGGCAGGGCTTACACTGAAGCTTTCTTT. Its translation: CASSLGRAYTEAFF.

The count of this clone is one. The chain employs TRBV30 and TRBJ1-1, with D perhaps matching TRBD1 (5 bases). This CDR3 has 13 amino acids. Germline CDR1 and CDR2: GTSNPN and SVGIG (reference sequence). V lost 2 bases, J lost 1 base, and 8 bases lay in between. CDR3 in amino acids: CAWSTGTNTEAFF. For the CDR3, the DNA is TGTGCCTGGAGTACAGGTACGAACACTGAAGCTTTCTTT.

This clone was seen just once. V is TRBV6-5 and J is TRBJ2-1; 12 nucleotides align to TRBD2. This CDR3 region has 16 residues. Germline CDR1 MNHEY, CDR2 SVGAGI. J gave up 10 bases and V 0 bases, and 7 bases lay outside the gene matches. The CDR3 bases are TGTGCCAGCAGTTACTCTAGACTAGCGGGAGTGGGGGAGCAGTTCTTC. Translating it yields CASSYSRLAGVGEQFF.

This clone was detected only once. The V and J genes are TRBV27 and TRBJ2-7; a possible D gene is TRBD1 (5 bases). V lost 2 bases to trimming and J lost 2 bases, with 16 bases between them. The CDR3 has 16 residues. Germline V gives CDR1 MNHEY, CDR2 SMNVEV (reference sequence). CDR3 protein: CASSLIRAGPTYEQYF. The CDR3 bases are TGTGCCAGCAGTTTAATCCGGGCAGGGCCCACCTACGAGCAGTACTTC.

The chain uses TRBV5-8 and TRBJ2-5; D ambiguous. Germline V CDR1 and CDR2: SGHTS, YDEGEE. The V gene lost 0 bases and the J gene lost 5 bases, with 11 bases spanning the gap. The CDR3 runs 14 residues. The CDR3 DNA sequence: TGTGCCAGCAGCTTGGCAATTAACGGGGAGACCCAGTACTTC. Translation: CASSLAINGETQYF.

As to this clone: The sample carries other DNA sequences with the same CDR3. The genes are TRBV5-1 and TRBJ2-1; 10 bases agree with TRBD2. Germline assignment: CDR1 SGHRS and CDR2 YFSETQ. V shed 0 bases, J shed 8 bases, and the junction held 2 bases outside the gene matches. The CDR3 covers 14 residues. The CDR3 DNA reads TGCGCCAGCAGCTTGGGTCTAGCGGGGGATGAGCAGTTCTTC. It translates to CASSLGLAGDEQFF.

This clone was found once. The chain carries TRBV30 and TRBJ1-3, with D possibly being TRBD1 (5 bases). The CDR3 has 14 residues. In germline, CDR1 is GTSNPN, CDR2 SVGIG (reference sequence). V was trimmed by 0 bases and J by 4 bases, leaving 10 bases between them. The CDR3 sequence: CAWSVRGFGNTIYF. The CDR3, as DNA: TGTGCCTGGAGTGTCCGGGGCTTCGGAAACACCATATATTTT.

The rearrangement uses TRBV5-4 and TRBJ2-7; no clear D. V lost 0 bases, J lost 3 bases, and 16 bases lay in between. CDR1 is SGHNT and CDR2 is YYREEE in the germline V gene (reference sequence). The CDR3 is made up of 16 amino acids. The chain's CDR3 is CASSLDGNMGLYEQYF. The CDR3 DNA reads TGTGCCAGCAGCTTGGATGGGAATATGGGCCTCTACGAGCAGTACTTC. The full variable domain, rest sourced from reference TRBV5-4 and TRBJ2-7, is ETGVTQSPTHLIKTRGQQVTLRCSSQSGHNTVSWYQQALGQGPQFIFQYYREEENGRGNFPPRFSGLQFPNYSSELNVNALELDDSALYLCASSLDGNMGLYEQYFGPGTRLTVT.

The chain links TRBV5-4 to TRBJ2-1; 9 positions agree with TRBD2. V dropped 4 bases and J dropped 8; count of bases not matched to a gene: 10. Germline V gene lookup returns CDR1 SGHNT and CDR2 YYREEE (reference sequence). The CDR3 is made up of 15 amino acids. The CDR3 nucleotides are TGTGCCAGCAGCCAAACGGCGGGGGGGCAGGATGAGCAGTTCTTC. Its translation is CASSQTAGGQDEQFF.

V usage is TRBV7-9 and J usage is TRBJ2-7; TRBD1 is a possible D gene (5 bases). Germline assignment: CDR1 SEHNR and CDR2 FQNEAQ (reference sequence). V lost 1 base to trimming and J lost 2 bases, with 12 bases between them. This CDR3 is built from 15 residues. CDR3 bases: TGTGCCAGCAGCTTAGGGGAAACAGGTGCCTACGAGCAGTACTTC. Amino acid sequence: CASSLGETGAYEQYF.

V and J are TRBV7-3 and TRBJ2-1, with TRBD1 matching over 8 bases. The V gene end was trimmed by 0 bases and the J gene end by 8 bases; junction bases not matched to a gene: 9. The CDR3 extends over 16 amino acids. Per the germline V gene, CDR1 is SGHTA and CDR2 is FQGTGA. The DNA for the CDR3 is TGTGCCAGCAGCTTAACCAGGACAGGGCTCGGGGATGAGCAGTTCTTC. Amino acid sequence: CASSLTRTGLGDEQFF. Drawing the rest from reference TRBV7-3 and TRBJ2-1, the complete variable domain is GAGVSQTPSNKVTEKGKYVELRCDPISGHTALYWYRQSLGQGPEFLIYFQGTGAADDSGLPNDRFFAVRPEGSVSTLKIQRTERGDSAVYLCASSLTRTGLGDEQFFGPGTRLTVL.

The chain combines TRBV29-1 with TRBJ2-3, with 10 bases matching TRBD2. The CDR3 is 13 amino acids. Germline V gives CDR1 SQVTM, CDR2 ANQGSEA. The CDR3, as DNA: TGCAGTGCCGGGACTAGCGGCACAGATACGCAGTATTTT. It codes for CSAGTSGTDTQYF.

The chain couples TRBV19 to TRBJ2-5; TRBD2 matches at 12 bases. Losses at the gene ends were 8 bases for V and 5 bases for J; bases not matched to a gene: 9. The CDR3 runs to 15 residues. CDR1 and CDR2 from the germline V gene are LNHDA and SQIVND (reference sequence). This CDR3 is CASGLAGYGVETQYF. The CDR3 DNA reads TGTGCCAGTGGACTAGCGGGATACGGTGTGGAGACCCAGTACTTC.

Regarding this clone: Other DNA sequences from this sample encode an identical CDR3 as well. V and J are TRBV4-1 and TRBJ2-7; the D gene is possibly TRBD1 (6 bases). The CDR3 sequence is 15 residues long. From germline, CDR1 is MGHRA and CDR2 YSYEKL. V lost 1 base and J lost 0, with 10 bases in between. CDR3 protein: CASSQGTGSSYEQYF. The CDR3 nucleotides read TGCGCCAGCAGCCAAGGCACAGGGAGCTCCTACGAGCAGTACTTC.

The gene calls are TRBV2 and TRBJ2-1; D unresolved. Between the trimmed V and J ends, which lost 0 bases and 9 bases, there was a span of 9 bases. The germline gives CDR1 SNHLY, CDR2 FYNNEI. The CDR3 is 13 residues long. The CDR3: CASSEARHTEQFF. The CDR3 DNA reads TGTGCCAGCAGTGAAGCGAGGCACACTGAGCAGTTCTTC. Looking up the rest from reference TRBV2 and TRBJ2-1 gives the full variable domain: EPEVTQTPSHQVTQMGQEVILRCVPISNHLYFYWYRQILGQKVEFLVSFYNNEISEKSEIFDDQFSVERPDGSNFTLKIRSTKLEDSAMYFCASSEARHTEQFFGPGTRLTVL.

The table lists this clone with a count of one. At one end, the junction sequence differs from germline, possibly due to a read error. The CDR3 loop reads CASSYGVDNEQFF. Here the CDR3 DNA reads TGTGCTAGCAGCTACGGGGTGGACAATGAGCAGTTCTTC. This rearrangement joins TRBV7-7 to TRBJ2-1; possible D gene TRBD2, 5 bases. The CDR3 loop spans 13 amino acids. Per germline, CDR1 SSHAT and CDR2 FNYEAQ (reference sequence).

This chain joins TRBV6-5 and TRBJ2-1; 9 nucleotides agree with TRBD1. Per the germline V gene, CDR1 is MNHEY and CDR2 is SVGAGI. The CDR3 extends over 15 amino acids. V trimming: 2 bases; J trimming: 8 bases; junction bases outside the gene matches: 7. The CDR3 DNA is TGTGCCAGCAGTTACCGTACAGGGGGCATTGATGAGCAGTTCTTC. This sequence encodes CASSYRTGGIDEQFF.